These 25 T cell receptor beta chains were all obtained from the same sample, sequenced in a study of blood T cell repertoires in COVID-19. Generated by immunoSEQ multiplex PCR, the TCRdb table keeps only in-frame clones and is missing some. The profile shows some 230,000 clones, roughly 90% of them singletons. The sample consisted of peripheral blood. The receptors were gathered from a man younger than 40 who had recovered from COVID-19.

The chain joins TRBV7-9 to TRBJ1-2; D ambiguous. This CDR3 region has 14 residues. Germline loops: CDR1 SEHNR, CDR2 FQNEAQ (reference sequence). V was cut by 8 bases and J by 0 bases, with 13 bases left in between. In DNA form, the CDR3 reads TGTGCCAGCTTCCCCGGGGTTCCTAACTATGGCTACACCTTC. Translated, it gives CASFPGVPNYGYTF.

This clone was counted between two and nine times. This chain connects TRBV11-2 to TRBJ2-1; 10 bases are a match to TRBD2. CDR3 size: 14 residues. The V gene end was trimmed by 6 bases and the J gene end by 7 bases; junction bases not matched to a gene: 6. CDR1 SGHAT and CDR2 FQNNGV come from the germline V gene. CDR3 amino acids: CASSLAGALNEQFF. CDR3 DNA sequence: TGTGCCAGCAGTCTAGCGGGGGCCCTTAATGAGCAGTTCTTC.

The CDR3 DNA follows: TGTGCCAGCACCTGGGACAGGGGAACCTACGAGCAGTACTTC. Its protein product is CASTWDRGTYEQYF. The V call is TRBV6-5, the J call TRBJ2-7, with 10 bases matching TRBD1. The CDR3 consists of 14 residues. The J segment lost 2 bases and the V segment lost 7 bases, leaving 5 bases of the junction unmatched. CDR1 is MNHEY, CDR2 SVGAGI, per germline.

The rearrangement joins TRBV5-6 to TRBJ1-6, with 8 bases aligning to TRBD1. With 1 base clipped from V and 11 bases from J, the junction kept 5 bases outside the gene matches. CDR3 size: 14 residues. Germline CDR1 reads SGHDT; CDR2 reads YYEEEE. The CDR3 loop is CASSLPTGATPLHF. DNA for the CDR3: TGTGCCAGCAGCTTGCCGACAGGGGCAACACCCCTCCACTTT.

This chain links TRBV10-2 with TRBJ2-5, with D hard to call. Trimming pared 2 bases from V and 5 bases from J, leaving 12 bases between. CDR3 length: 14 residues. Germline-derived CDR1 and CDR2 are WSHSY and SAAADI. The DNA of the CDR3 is TGCGCCAGCAGTGAGACCGGTCCCGGGGAGACCCAGTACTTC. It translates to CASSETGPGETQYF.

The CDR3 reads CASSFLQGNTGELFF. The CDR3 DNA sequence: TGCGCCAGCAGCTTTCTCCAGGGAAACACCGGGGAGCTGTTTTTT. The chain joins TRBV5-1 to TRBJ2-2; perhaps TRBD1 as D (5 bases). Trimming stripped 2 bases from V and 2 bases from J, with 10 bases between. CDR3 length equals 15 residues. The V gene's germline CDR1 is SGHRS and CDR2 YFSETQ.

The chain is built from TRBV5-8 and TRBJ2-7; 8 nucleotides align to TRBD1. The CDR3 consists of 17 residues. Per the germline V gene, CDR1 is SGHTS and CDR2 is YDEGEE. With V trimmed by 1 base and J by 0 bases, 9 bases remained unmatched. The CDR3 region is CASSLIHGTGFSYEQYF. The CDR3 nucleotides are TGTGCCAGCAGCTTGATACACGGGACAGGCTTCTCCTACGAGCAGTACTTC.

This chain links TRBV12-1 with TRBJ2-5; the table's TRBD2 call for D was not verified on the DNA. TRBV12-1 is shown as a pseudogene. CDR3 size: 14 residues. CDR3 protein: CASSFYVGEETQYF. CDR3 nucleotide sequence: TGTGCCAGCAGCTTTTATGTCGGGGAGGAGACCCAGTACTTC.

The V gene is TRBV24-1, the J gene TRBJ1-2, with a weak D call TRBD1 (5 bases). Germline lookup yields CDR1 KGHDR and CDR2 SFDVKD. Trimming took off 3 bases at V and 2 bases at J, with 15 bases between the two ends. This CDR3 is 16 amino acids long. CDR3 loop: CATSDPKDSLNYGYTF. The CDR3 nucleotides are TGTGCCACCAGTGATCCTAAAGACAGTCTCAACTATGGCTACACCTTC.

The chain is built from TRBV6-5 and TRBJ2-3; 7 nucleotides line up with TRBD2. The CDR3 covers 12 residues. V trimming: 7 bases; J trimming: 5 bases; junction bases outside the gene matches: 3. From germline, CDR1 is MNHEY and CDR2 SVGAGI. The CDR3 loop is CASISGGDTQYF. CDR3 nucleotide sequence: TGTGCCAGCATCTCGGGGGGAGATACGCAGTATTTT.

The CDR3 is CASSLSLPNQPQHF. The CDR3 nucleotides are TGTGCCAGCAGCTTAAGCCTCCCCAATCAGCCCCAGCATTTT. The chain employs TRBV7-8 and TRBJ1-5; D is undetermined. The CDR3 contains 14 residues. V shed 2 bases and J shed 3 bases, with 8 bases lying between them. Per germline, CDR1 SGHVS and CDR2 FQNEAQ.

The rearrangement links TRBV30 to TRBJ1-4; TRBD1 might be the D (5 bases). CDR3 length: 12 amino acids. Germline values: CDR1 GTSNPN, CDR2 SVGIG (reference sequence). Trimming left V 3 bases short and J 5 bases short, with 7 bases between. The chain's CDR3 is CAWRGGNEKLFF. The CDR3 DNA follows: TGTGCCTGGAGGGGGGGAAATGAAAAACTGTTTTTT.

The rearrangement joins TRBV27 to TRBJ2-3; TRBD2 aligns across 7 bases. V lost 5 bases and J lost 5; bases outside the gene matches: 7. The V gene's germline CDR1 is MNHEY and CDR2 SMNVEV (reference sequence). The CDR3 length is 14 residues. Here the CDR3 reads CASSLRTGGDTQYF. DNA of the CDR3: TGTGCCAGCAGTCTAAGGACGGGGGGAGATACGCAGTATTTT.

The CDR3: CASSYSSGGPYEQYF. For the CDR3, the DNA is TGTGCCAGCAGTTACTCCAGCGGGGGGCCCTACGAGCAGTACTTC. V gene TRBV6-2 or TRBV6-3 combines with J gene TRBJ2-7, with 9 nucleotides matching TRBD2. CDR1 is MNHEY, CDR2 SVGEGT, per germline. The CDR3 consists of 15 residues. Unmatched junction bases numbered 2, after V lost 0 bases and J lost 2 bases.

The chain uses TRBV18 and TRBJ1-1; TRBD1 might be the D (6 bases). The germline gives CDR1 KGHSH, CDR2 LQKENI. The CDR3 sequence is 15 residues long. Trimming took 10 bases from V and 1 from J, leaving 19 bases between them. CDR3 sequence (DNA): TGTGCCACCATCCCGGACAGACCCTCGAACACTGAAGCTTTCTTT. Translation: CATIPDRPSNTEAFF.

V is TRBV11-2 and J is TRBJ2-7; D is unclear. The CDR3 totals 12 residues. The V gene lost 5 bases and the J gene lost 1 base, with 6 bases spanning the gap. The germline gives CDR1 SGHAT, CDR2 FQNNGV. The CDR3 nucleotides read TGTGCCAGCAGCCTACTTTCCTACGAGCAGTACTTC. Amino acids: CASSLLSYEQYF.

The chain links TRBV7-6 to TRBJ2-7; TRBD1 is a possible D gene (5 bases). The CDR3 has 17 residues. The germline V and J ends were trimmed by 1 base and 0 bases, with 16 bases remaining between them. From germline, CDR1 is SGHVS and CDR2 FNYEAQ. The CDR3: CASSLVAGNPSSYEQYF. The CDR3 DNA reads TGTGCCAGCAGCTTAGTGGCAGGGAATCCGAGCTCCTACGAGCAGTACTTC.

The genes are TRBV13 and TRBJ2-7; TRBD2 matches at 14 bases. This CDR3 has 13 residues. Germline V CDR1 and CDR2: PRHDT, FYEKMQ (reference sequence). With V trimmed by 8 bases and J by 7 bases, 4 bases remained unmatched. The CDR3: CASGLAGGLEQYF. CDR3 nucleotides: TGTGCCAGCGGACTAGCGGGAGGCTTGGAGCAGTACTTC.

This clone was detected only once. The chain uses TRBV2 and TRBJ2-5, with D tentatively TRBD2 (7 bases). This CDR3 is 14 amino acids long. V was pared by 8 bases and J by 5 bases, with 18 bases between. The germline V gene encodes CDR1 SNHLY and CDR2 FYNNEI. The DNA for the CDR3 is TGTGCCAGCTCTGGGGCGGGGGCGGAGGAGACCCAGTACTTC. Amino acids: CASSGAGAEETQYF.

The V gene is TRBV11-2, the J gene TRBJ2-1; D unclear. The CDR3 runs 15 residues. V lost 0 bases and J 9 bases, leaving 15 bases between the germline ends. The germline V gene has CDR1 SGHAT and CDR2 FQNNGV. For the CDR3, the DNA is TGTGCCAGCAGCTTAGAGGCAGGCAGCCTCATTGAGCAGTTCTTC. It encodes CASSLEAGSLIEQFF. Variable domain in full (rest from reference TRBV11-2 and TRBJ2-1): EAGVAQSPRYKIIEKRQSVAFWCNPISGHATLYWYQQILGQGPKLLIQFQNNGVVDDSQLPKDRFSAERLKGVDSTLKIQPAKLEDSAVYLCASSLEAGSLIEQFFGPGTRLTVL.

The CDR3 here is CASSLVFNTIYF. The CDR3 region has the DNA TGTGCCAGCAGCTTAGTCTTCAACACCATATATTTT. This rearrangement joins TRBV7-9 to TRBJ1-3; D remains unclear. CDR1 and CDR2 (germline): SEHNR, FQNEAQ (reference sequence). The CDR3 has 12 amino acids. Trimming removed 1 base from V and 7 bases from J, with 5 bases in between.

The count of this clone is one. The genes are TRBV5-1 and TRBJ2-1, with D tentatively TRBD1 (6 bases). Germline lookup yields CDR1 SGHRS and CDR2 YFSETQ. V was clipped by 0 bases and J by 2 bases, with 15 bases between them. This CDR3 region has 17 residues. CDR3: CASSLAGSRTAYNEQFF. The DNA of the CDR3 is TGCGCCAGCAGCTTGGCTGGGTCCAGGACAGCCTACAATGAGCAGTTCTTC.

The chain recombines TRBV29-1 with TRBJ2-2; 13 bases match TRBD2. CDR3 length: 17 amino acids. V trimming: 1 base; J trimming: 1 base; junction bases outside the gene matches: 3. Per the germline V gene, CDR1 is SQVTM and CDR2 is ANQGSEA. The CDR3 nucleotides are TGCAGCGTTGAAGTACTAGCGGGGGGGCTGAACACCGGGGAGCTGTTTTTT. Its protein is CSVEVLAGGLNTGELFF.

The CDR3: CATSEGARTQYF. The CDR3 DNA reads as TGTGCCACCTCGGAGGGGGCGAGGACCCAGTACTTC. J is TRBJ2-5 and V is TRBV24-1; TRBD1 might be the D (7 bases). The V and J ends lost 9 bases and 7 bases respectively, with 14 bases between them. Germline V gene data show CDR1 as KGHDR and CDR2 as SFDVKD. CDR3 length equals 12 residues.

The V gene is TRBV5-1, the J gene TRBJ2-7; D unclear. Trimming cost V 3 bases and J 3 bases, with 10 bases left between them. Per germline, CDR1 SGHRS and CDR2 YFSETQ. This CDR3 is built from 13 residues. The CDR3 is CASSSDGVYEQYF. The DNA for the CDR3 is TGCGCCAGCAGCTCAGACGGAGTCTACGAGCAGTACTTC.